This note documents a single T cell receptor beta chain sequence. Its cognate antigen is unknown. Germline V CDR1 and CDR2: SGHNT, YYREEE (reference sequence). Trimming left V 4 bases short and J 5 bases short, with 16 bases between. This CDR3 has 15 residues. This table comes from immunoSEQ multiplex PCR, and its TCRdb copy is limited to in-frame clones, with some not included. The sample has just under 60,000 clones; over 80% are singletons. The sample is drawn from a study of OX40 agonist ivuxolimab in advanced cancers. Turning to the study itself: Treatment of patients was with ivuxolimab, an agonistic anti-OX40 (CD134) antibody.

Study-wide results and caveats: Average numbers of expanded clones were greater in CD8+ T cells than in CD4+.

This TCR derives from an adult with an advanced solid tumor such as melanoma, head and neck, liver or kidney cancer. The specimen comprised CD4+ or CD8+ T cells sorted from blood, sampled in a trial of the OX40 agonist ivuxolimab. The chain combines TRBV5-4 with TRBJ2-1; D possibly corresponds to TRBD1 (5 bases). The CDR3 loop is CASSPAPGLDNEQFF. In DNA, the CDR3 is TGTGCCAGCAGCCCGGCCCCAGGGCTGGACAATGAGCAGTTCTTC.